Reported below is one TCR beta chain. Only a few counts were recorded for this clone. No antigen is known for it. Base qualities are missing; no much larger clone stands one base away. The library was produced with the immunoSEQ multiplex PCR assay. For the multiplex PCR, a mixture combining 60 forward primers for TCR Vbeta segments and 13 reverse primers for TCR Jbeta segments was used. The CDR3 region of rearranged TCR beta genes was amplified from genomic DNA with a multiplex PCR assay. The Illumina HiSeq System was used to sequence the amplified TCR beta libraries as 87-base-pair reads. Concerning the study's data processing: A later analysis tallied roughly 78 million unique TCR beta chains across the 666 repertoires, and some 10 million of those chains were shared by two or more donors. To remove PCR and sequencing errors, raw reads were error-corrected and collapsed into unique sequences using a nearest-neighbor algorithm that merged closely related sequences. Alignment of CDR3 sequences to IMGT reference sequences was used to assign V, D and J gene segments. Each retained sequence needed at least a six-nucleotide match to both a V gene segment and a J gene segment. A rearrangement counted as productive if the CDR3 had no stop codons and remained in frame with V and J, and every other rearrangement counted as non-productive. Following IMGT convention, CDR3 was defined as the stretch from the second conserved V-encoded cysteine up to the conserved J-encoded phenylalanine. Sequences without an unambiguous match to a single V gene segment were excluded from the earlier analysis of a few hundred of the donors. An earlier analysis of fewer than 750 of the donors called V segments functional above 56.7% productive rearrangements and segregating when the between-donor standard deviation exceeded 5%. A statistical classification framework was developed to diagnose cytomegalovirus status using the catalog of TCR beta chain sequences. In a later analysis, TCR nucleotide sequences were compared against IMGT/GENE-DB human TR gene sequences so that V and J genes could be assigned. The TCRdist pipeline was used in a later analysis to assign CDR3 sequences and most-parsimonious VDJ recombination scenarios. A later analysis defined each TCR beta chain by its CDR3 amino acid sequence plus V-gene family, and excluded reads lacking a unique V-gene family. As a way to deal with suspected cross-contamination and a sequencing artifact, a later analysis dropped 450 to 600 nucleotide sequences that were highly shared and had low generation probability. In a later analysis, a clonal expansion index was calculated for each public chain from normalized within-repertoire ranks of inferred template counts. A later analysis computed generation probabilities with a VDJ recombination model fitted to out-of-frame rearrangements, and checked the results against IGoR. In a later analysis, hypergeometric tests were used to score TCR-TCR, TCR-HLA and TCR-CMV co-occurrence, with a repertoire-size bias correction applied to TCR pairs. To estimate false discovery rates, a later analysis permuted the HLA or CMV assignments 20 times. A later analysis grouped co-occurring TCRs with DBSCAN, adding TCRdist sequence similarity when clustering within HLA-allele-positive subsets. Repertoires with fewer than 30,000 or more than 120,000 public chains, plus five repertoires with anomalous nucleotide sharing, were excluded from co-occurrence clustering. In its TCRdb copy, this immuneACCESS table keeps in-frame sequences only and misses some clones. Where compared with another copy, unresolved V genes explain less than half of these, and the others have no known cause. V and J calls and clone size follow that table, whereas D and trimming were derived from the DNA. The sample profile shows 180,000 or so clones; around four fifths of them were found once. The ten biggest clones cover 1.9% of the sample.

These data are taken from a study of cytomegalovirus exposure and HLA in healthy donors (dated by TCRdb to 2017 to 2019). Regarding the research as a whole: An earlier analysis of 587 of the donors reported 276 Gb of sequence data and 95 million to 130 million unique TCR beta sequences obtained from approximately 180 million T cells. To predict cytomegalovirus infection status, the study brought together high-throughput TCR immunosequencing, statistical association of individual TCRs with disease status, and machine learning. An earlier analysis of 587 of the donors used high-throughput TCR beta sequencing to judge whether each TCR beta V gene segment behaved as functional or pseudogenic. Genome-wide SNP genotypes for about 55% of the roughly 670 donors were used in a later genetic analysis, which treated that subset as a discovery cohort. Alongside the repertoire data, information on donor age, sex, ethnicity and CMV serostatus was compiled. Besides the first cohort of about 730 subjects, a separate validation cohort made up of roughly 130 different subjects was used. The study used immunosequencing to profile the T cell repertoires of 600 to 850 subjects and linked those repertoires to cytomegalovirus serostatus. A later analysis re-analyzed previously published TCR beta repertoires from 666 donors and added high-resolution HLA genotyping to study TCR occurrence patterns. All discovery cohort repertoires had been generated on a single sequencing platform. HLA typing included class I and class II loci at four-digit resolution. The later analysis used no new phenotypic data to find candidate immune exposures, relying instead on TCR beta sequences and their occurrence across donors. Because of strong linkage in the cohort, roughly five DR-DQ haplotypes were treated as single units for association and clustering. The study was designed to test whether signatures of past pathogen exposure could be identified by cataloging public T cell receptors. An early release covering approximately 600 HLA-typed donors comprised about 300 gigabases of sequencing data and approximately 80 million unique TCR sequences. Typing coverage differed by locus: A, B, C, DRB1 and DQB1 were typed in about 620-640 donors, DQA1 in roughly 500, DPA1 in over 600, and DPB1 in about 450. Of the 398 genotyped donors, roughly 80% were placed in the genetic ancestry cluster associated with self-reported Caucasian donors. Among roughly 400 genotyped donors of the cohort, an average of around 240,000 unique TCR beta nucleotide sequences were sequenced per donor, around 20% of them non-productive. Broad study findings and their caveats: A later genetic analysis associated a missense DCLRE1C variant with V-gene and J-gene trimming of TCR beta chains, and an independent cohort replicated the association. Because the 87-base-pair reads could not distinguish some IMGT-functional V segments, including TRBV6-2 and TRBV6-3, those segments were excluded. A group of highly shared sequence variants was considered likely to be a technical artifact of the sequencing pipeline. It was suggested by the authors that the approach could potentially be generalized to other disease states and immunological phenotypes. In vitro tests confirmed that a few of the cytomegalovirus-associated TCR beta chains recognize cytomegalovirus antigens. Assigning TCR associations to individual alleles was difficult when HLA alleles, especially DR and DQ, strongly co-occurred. In a later analysis, HLA-associated TCR beta chains were found to be more clonally expanded and to have lower generation probabilities than equally common non-associated chains. HLA typing was unavailable for some donors at each locus, so association tests used only the typed subset. According to a later analysis, most CMV-associated TCR beta chains appeared to be HLA-restricted, and the HLA associations seemed to be driven largely by CMV exposure. Because counts were too low, more than 15 rarely observed V segments, including chromosome 9 orphons, were excluded from the earlier analysis of 587 of the donors. In an earlier analysis of about 600 of the donors, most TCR beta V segments appeared in productive rearrangements about 90% or about 30% of the time, broadly matching IMGT annotations. Cytomegalovirus status was reported to be diagnosed by the classifier with high specificity and sensitivity in both the original and validation cohorts. Most TCR sequences were seen in very few donors, while some public TCRs were found in many individuals. The cohort was sequenced for TCR beta chains only, and without alpha or paired-chain data the features that could be detected were limited. Compared with the approximately 670-donor mean, donors in an Asian-associated ancestry cluster had fewer N-insertions in productive TCRs, according to a later genetic analysis. In a later analysis, TCR association rates were found to vary across HLA loci, with the most associated TCRs seen for DRB1 alleles and the fewest for HLA-C alleles. Correlated functional status among segregating V segments might be attributable to linkage disequilibrium, but an unknown experimental factor could not be ruled out. A further reported finding was that TCR beta sequences accurately predicted the HLA-A and HLA-B alleles for most subjects in the first cohort. Several of the top co-occurrence clusters appeared to be linked to parvovirus B19, influenza, CMV and Epstein-Barr virus, according to a later analysis. CMV serostatus was the only immune exposure information available for the cohort. Specific HLA alleles were associated with 15,000 to 20,000 TCR beta sequences at a false discovery rate of 0.05 in a later analysis. Roughly uniform sequencing depth across donors was assumed in presence/absence analyses, although this assumption may not hold. The study listed 150 to 200 TCR beta chains as associated with cytomegalovirus.

The cohort was made up of hundreds of healthy bone marrow donors. At the time of sampling, every cohort member was nominally healthy, though immune exposures that went unrecorded were likely present. The donor tested CMV seronegative, placing the donor among the approximately 360 seronegative members of the cohort. A peripheral blood sample was collected from each donor, and TCR beta sequencing was performed on peripheral blood mononuclear cells. Genomic DNA extraction from the blood cell samples was performed with the Qiagen DNeasy Blood Extraction Kit. The germline V gene specifies SGHTA as CDR1 and FQGNSA as CDR2. A distance of 8 bases separates the germline ends of V and J, which lose 3 bases and 3 bases respectively. The CDR3 goes from the cysteine to the phenylalanine over 13 residues. Just CDR3 DNA is preserved here, 39 bases in frame from base 1.

The TCR was taken from a woman aged 25 to 45 in good health and CMV-seronegative. The chain couples TRBV7-2 to TRBJ1-1; 5 matching bases give a weak D call of TRBD1. The specimen was PBMCs. Read as DNA, the sequence is TGTGCCAGCAGCTTCGACAGCTACACTGAAGCTTTCTTT. The translation is CASSFDSYTEAFF.